This paragraph covers one T cell receptor beta chain sequence. At one boundary the junction diverges from the germline segment, which might be a read error. The study ran its PCR with 60 Vbeta and 13 Jbeta primers. The table came from immunoSEQ multiplex PCR; TCRdb's copy has only in-frame clones and leaves some out. The sample has about 140,000 clones, around 57% seen once. The CDR3 covers 12 residues. Germline values: CDR1 MNHEY, CDR2 SVGAGI. This sample stems from a study of cytomegalovirus exposure and HLA in healthy donors. The chain couples TRBV6-5 to TRBJ1-2; D is ambiguous. The material sequenced was PBMCs. This TCR derives from a male donor in good health and CMV-seronegative. The CDR3 region has the DNA TGTGCCAGCAGTTACTCGAACTCTGGCTACACCTTC. Encoded protein: CASSYSNSGYTF.